A single sample is the source of the 29 T cell receptor beta chains below, sequenced in a study of cytomegalovirus exposure and HLA in healthy donors. With 60 Vbeta and 13 Jbeta primers, the PCR was carried out. TCRdb keeps only in-frame clones here, not all; method: immunoSEQ multiplex PCR. The data show roughly 150,000 clones, nearly 70% seen once. The sequenced sample was PBMCs. The source is a man younger than 40 in good health and CMV-seropositive.

This chain uses TRBV13 with TRBJ1-1, with 7 bases lining up with TRBD1. Germline V gene sequence: CDR1 PRHDT, CDR2 FYEKMQ (reference sequence). The CDR3 is made up of 16 amino acids. V lost 4 bases and J lost 0; bases outside the gene matches: 8. The CDR3 here is CASSSQRTGMNTEAFF. In DNA, the CDR3 is TGTGCCAGCAGCTCCCAAAGGACAGGCATGAACACTGAAGCTTTCTTT.

This clone was recorded a few times. The rearrangement links TRBV27 to TRBJ2-5; 11 positions agree with TRBD1. The CDR3 is 18 amino acids. Germline V gene lookup returns CDR1 MNHEY and CDR2 SMNVEV (reference sequence). With 5 bases clipped from V and 2 bases from J, the junction kept 13 bases outside the gene matches. CDR3 residues: CASSLTWTGGLVQETQYF. The CDR3, as DNA: TGTGCCAGCAGTCTTACTTGGACAGGGGGCTTGGTACAAGAGACCCAGTACTTC.

V and J are TRBV9 and TRBJ2-1, with 8 bases that match TRBD2. Trimming at V came to 3 bases and at J to 8 bases, leaving 19 bases not matched to a gene. The CDR3 has 18 amino acids. The V gene's germline CDR1 is SGDLS and CDR2 YYNGEE. CDR3 DNA sequence: TGTGCCAGCAGCGCCCAAGGTCGAGCGGGAGTAAAAGAACATGAGCAGTTCTTC. It is translated as CASSAQGRAGVKEHEQFF.

This chain joins TRBV28 and TRBJ1-3, with unresolved D. This CDR3 comprises 13 residues. The V gene lost 5 bases and the J gene lost 4 bases, with 9 bases spanning the gap. Germline loops: CDR1 MDHEN, CDR2 SYDVKM. CDR3 loop: CASSLDQGNTIYF. For the CDR3, the DNA is TGTGCCAGCAGTCTCGATCAGGGAAACACCATATATTTT.

The J gene is TRBJ1-6, the V gene TRBV11-3, with 10 bases aligning to TRBD1. This CDR3 comprises 16 residues. Trimming at V came to 9 bases and at J to 6 bases, leaving 11 bases not matched to a gene. The germline V gene has CDR1 SGHNT and CDR2 YENEEA. CDR3 DNA: TGTGCCAGTAGTCTCTCCGGACAGGGGGTTAATTCACCCCTCCACTTT. It is translated as CASSLSGQGVNSPLHF.

The genes are TRBV2 and TRBJ2-7; no clear D. In germline, CDR1 is SNHLY, CDR2 FYNNEI. The ends were cut back, 7 bases at V and 1 base at J, with 8 bases in the middle. This CDR3 is built from 12 residues. Written as DNA, the CDR3 is TGTGCCAGCATAGTAGATTCCTACGAGCAGTACTTC. As protein: CASIVDSYEQYF.

The CDR3 loop reads CASSLRGSWSIEQYF. For the CDR3, the DNA is TGCGCCAGCAGCCTCCGCGGGTCCTGGAGTATTGAGCAGTACTTC. The chain has TRBV5-1 and TRBJ2-7; tentatively, D is TRBD2 (5 bases). CDR1 and CDR2 from the germline V gene are SGHRS and YFSETQ. The ends were cut back, 4 bases at V and 7 bases at J, with 21 bases in the middle. This CDR3 comprises 15 residues.

The chain employs TRBV5-4 and TRBJ2-5; TRBD2 matches at 7 bases. With the DNA end fitting TRBJ2-7 better, the J assignment may be wrong. In germline, CDR1 is SGHNT, CDR2 YYREEE (reference sequence). The CDR3 runs to 13 residues. CDR3 in DNA: TGTGCCAGCAGCTTCGGGAGGACCTACGAGCAGTACTTC. Its translation is CASSFGRTYEQYF.

This chain links TRBV4-2 with TRBJ2-2; a weak D match, TRBD2 (5 bases). Germline CDR1 and CDR2: LGHNA and YNFKEQ. The CDR3 extends over 16 amino acids. V lost 3 bases to trimming and J lost 6 bases, with 17 bases between them. CDR3 bases: TGTGCCAGCAGCCATGGAGGTCGGTGGGTAGCCGGGGAGCTGTTTTTT. The encoded protein is CASSHGGRWVAGELFF.

The chain links TRBV28 to TRBJ2-2; D remains unclear. There are 15 residues in the CDR3. The germline V gene has CDR1 MDHEN and CDR2 SYDVKM. V lost 2 bases, J lost 7 bases, and 14 bases lay in between. The CDR3 is CASSLVADKDGELFF. CDR3 bases: TGTGCCAGCAGTTTAGTGGCGGATAAGGACGGGGAGCTGTTTTTT.

The chain carries TRBV30 and TRBJ2-1; 11 nucleotides line up with TRBD2. CDR1 GTSNPN and CDR2 SVGIG come from the germline V gene (reference sequence). This CDR3 is built from 14 residues. With 1 base clipped from V and 8 bases from J, the junction kept 4 bases outside the gene matches. CDR3 nucleotides: TGTGCCTGGAGTGACTTTAGCGGGAGGGATGAGCAGTTCTTC. Translation: CAWSDFSGRDEQFF.

This clone was counted between two and nine times. The chain is built from TRBV7-9 and TRBJ2-2; 8 bases agree with TRBD2. Germline CDR1 is SEHNR and CDR2 is FQNEAQ (reference sequence). Trimming cost V 5 bases and J 2 bases; bases outside gene matches: 4. This CDR3 has 15 amino acids. CDR3 amino acids: CASSHSGKNTGELFF. The CDR3 nucleotides read TGTGCCAGCAGCCATAGCGGGAAAAACACCGGGGAGCTGTTTTTT.

V and J are TRBV2 and TRBJ2-5; 9 bases are shared with TRBD1. CDR1 and CDR2 (germline): SNHLY, FYNNEI. The ends lost 7 bases at V and 1 base at J; junction bases unmatched: 7. The CDR3 has 15 residues. CDR3 sequence reads: CASTSDRGAQETQYF. The CDR3 DNA sequence: TGTGCCAGCACCTCAGACAGGGGGGCCCAAGAGACCCAGTACTTC.

This chain connects TRBV13 to TRBJ2-5; TRBD1 is a possible D gene (5 bases). CDR1 PRHDT and CDR2 FYEKMQ come from the germline V gene (reference sequence). Trimming shortened V by 3 bases and J by 5 bases, and 19 bases separated the two germline ends. The CDR3 extends over 16 amino acids. This CDR3 is CASSLGPAGSRETQYF. The CDR3 DNA sequence: TGTGCCAGCAGCTTGGGTCCCGCAGGGTCTCGGGAGACCCAGTACTTC.

This clone appeared a few times. V gene TRBV30 combines with J gene TRBJ1-4; 7 bases match TRBD1. The germline CDR1 and CDR2 sequences are GTSNPN and SVGIG (reference sequence). The CDR3 has 14 amino acids. Unmatched junction bases numbered 7, after V lost 2 bases and J lost 7 bases. In DNA form, the CDR3 reads TGTGCCTGGAGTTTGACAGGGCTTAGTGAAAAACTGTTTTTT. This encodes CAWSLTGLSEKLFF.

The rearrangement links TRBV25-1 to TRBJ1-2, with D possibly TRBD1 on 6 matching bases. The CDR3 contains 13 residues. The germline V gene has CDR1 MGHDK and CDR2 SYGVNS. Trimming left V 3 bases short and J 8 bases short, with 13 bases between. CDR3 sequence reads: CASSDPQGPGYTF. CDR3 sequence (DNA): TGTGCCAGCAGTGACCCCCAGGGGCCCGGCTACACCTTC.

The V call is TRBV11-2, the J call TRBJ2-3; tentative D call: TRBD1 (6 bases). CDR3 length: 16 residues. V shed 1 base and J shed 2 bases, with 13 bases lying between them. Germline values: CDR1 SGHAT, CDR2 FQNNGV. This chain's CDR3 is CASSLVGAALTDTQYF. CDR3 DNA sequence: TGTGCCAGCAGCTTAGTGGGGGCAGCACTCACAGATACGCAGTATTTT. The whole variable domain, remainder taken from reference TRBV11-2 and TRBJ2-3, is EAGVAQSPRYKIIEKRQSVAFWCNPISGHATLYWYQQILGQGPKLLIQFQNNGVVDDSQLPKDRFSAERLKGVDSTLKIQPAKLEDSAVYLCASSLVGAALTDTQYFGPGTRLTVL.

The chain employs TRBV2 and TRBJ2-7, with D uncertain. V gave up 6 bases and J gave up 0 bases, with 9 bases separating them. CDR3 length: 13 residues. Germline loops: CDR1 SNHLY, CDR2 FYNNEI. Written as DNA, the CDR3 is TGTGCCAGCAGCGGAGACCTCTCCTACGAGCAGTACTTC. As protein: CASSGDLSYEQYF.

Only one count was recorded for this clone. The gene calls are TRBV9 and TRBJ2-2, with no clear D. V dropped 0 bases and J dropped 8 bases, with 8 bases sitting between them. This CDR3 has 13 amino acids. Germline lookup yields CDR1 SGDLS and CDR2 YYNGEE. The DNA for the CDR3 is TGTGCCAGCAGCGTAGCTCCGGTAGGGGAGCTGTTTTTT. Residues: CASSVAPVGELFF.

The chain uses TRBV5-1 and TRBJ2-2, with D maybe TRBD1 (6 bases). In germline, CDR1 is SGHRS, CDR2 YFSETQ. Trimming pared 4 bases from V and 2 bases from J, leaving 15 bases between. The CDR3 is 16 residues long. In nucleotides, the CDR3 is TGCGCCAGCAGCCCCACTAGGACAGCTAACACCGGGGAGCTGTTTTTT. This translates into CASSPTRTANTGELFF.

The chain combines TRBV9 with TRBJ2-7; a possible D gene is TRBD2 (5 bases). CDR3 size: 14 residues. Germline loops: CDR1 SGDLS, CDR2 YYNGEE. With 0 bases removed from V and 5 bases from J, the gap between germline ends came to 12 bases. CDR3 nucleotide sequence: TGTGCCAGCAGCGTAGAAGGGAGAGTGGACGAGCAGTACTTC. It codes for CASSVEGRVDEQYF.

The chain links TRBV5-1 to TRBJ1-5; tentative D call: TRBD1 (6 bases). This CDR3 region has 15 residues. Trimming removed 2 bases from V and 3 bases from J, with 12 bases in between. Germline V gene sequence: CDR1 SGHRS, CDR2 YFSETQ. This CDR3 is CASSLQGGDNQPQHF. The DNA for the CDR3 is TGCGCCAGCAGCTTACAGGGTGGGGACAATCAGCCCCAGCATTTT.

The chain is built from TRBV19 and TRBJ1-5; D might be TRBD1 (5 bases). CDR3 size: 14 residues. Germline lookup yields CDR1 LNHDA and CDR2 SQIVND (reference sequence). Trimming cost V 9 bases and J 4 bases, with 16 bases left between them. The CDR3 is CASTGDPLNQPQHF. As DNA, the CDR3 is TGTGCCAGCACGGGGGACCCACTAAATCAGCCCCAGCATTTT.

The chain has TRBV10-3 and TRBJ2-1; TRBD2 matches at 10 bases. In germline, CDR1 is ENHRY, CDR2 SYGVKD. V trimming: 2 bases; J trimming: 10 bases; junction bases outside the gene matches: 2. The CDR3 has 13 residues. The CDR3: CAISEGSGREQFF. CDR3 bases: TGTGCCATCAGTGAGGGTAGCGGGAGGGAGCAGTTCTTC.

This clone turned up a few times. The chain recombines TRBV5-5 with TRBJ2-2, with TRBD1 as a possible D gene (6 bases). There are 16 residues in the CDR3. Germline CDR1 SGHKS, CDR2 YYEKEE (reference sequence). V lost 3 bases, J lost 4 bases, and 16 bases lay in between. The CDR3 DNA is TGTGCCAGCAGCTCAGACAGGATGGGGAGCACCGGGGAGCTGTTTTTT. As protein: CASSSDRMGSTGELFF.

The chain links TRBV21-1 to TRBJ2-3; whether TRBD2, the table's D call, matches the DNA was not checked. TRBV21-1 has pseudogene status. The CDR3 totals 21 residues. Written as DNA, the CDR3 is TGTGCCAGCAGCAAGACCCCGGGACTAGCGGGAGACACCGCTAGCACAGATACGCAGTATTTT. It is translated as CASSKTPGLAGDTASTDTQYF.

This chain connects TRBV27 to TRBJ2-5, with D tentatively TRBD1 (7 bases). V dropped 6 bases and J dropped 5 bases, with 19 bases sitting between them. In germline, CDR1 is MNHEY, CDR2 SMNVEV (reference sequence). The CDR3 is 15 amino acids. CDR3 loop: CASRGEARGEETQYF. The CDR3 nucleotides are TGTGCCAGCAGAGGCGAGGCCAGGGGGGAGGAGACCCAGTACTTC.

This clone was recorded a few times. This chain uses TRBV11-3 with TRBJ2-1, with 7 bases aligning to TRBD2. Germline V gene data show CDR1 as SGHNT and CDR2 as YENEEA. Trimming removed 0 bases from V and 4 bases from J; junction bases left unmatched: 3. This CDR3 contains 15 residues. CDR3: CASSLDSGEYNEQFF. CDR3 nucleotide sequence: TGTGCCAGCAGCTTAGACAGCGGGGAGTACAATGAGCAGTTCTTC.

V and J are TRBV5-1 and TRBJ2-2, with 8 bases lining up with TRBD1. The V and J ends lost 4 bases and 3 bases, in that order; junction bases with no gene match: 8. The CDR3 is 16 amino acids. The germline gives CDR1 SGHRS, CDR2 YFSETQ. CDR3 amino acids: CASSPGQVPDTGELFF. CDR3 nucleotides: TGCGCCAGCAGCCCGGGACAGGTACCGGACACCGGGGAGCTGTTTTTT. Filled out from reference TRBV5-1 and TRBJ2-2, the complete variable domain reads KAGVTQTPRYLIKTRGQQVTLSCSPISGHRSVSWYQQTPGQGLQFLFEYFSETQRNKGNFPGRFSGRQFSNSRSEMNVSTLELGDSALYLCASSPGQVPDTGELFFGEGSRLTVL.